This is a list of T cell receptor beta chains from one sample in a study of cytotoxic CD8 clonotypes in ibrutinib-treated CLL. Some clones are missing from TCRdb's copy, which holds only in-frame ones; the method was immunoSEQ multiplex PCR. The data show just over 65,000 clones, under 70% seen once. The source was PBMCs, collected after 12 months of ibrutinib treatment. The receptors were sampled from a human donor with chronic lymphocytic leukemia. Both conserved end residues are part of each CDR3. The order of the fields is D gene, V gene, J gene, clone size, CDR3 protein, CDR3 DNA. A D gene is named only where the DNA matches it firmly. Size is omitted from some rows. Given values are once, few, many or a class for expanded clones.

d_gene: .; v_gene: TRBV29-1; j_gene: TRBJ1-2; abundance: once; CDR3aa: CSVEGSDGYTF; CDR3nt: TGCAGCGTTGAAGGGAGCGATGGCTACACCTTC
d_gene: .; v_gene: TRBV11-1; j_gene: TRBJ2-1; abundance: .; CDR3aa: CASSSRQPSYNEQFF; CDR3nt: TGTGCCAGCAGCTCTCGACAGCCGTCCTACAATGAGCAGTTCTTC
d_gene: TRBD2; v_gene: TRBV15; j_gene: TRBJ2-1; abundance: few; CDR3aa: CATSKIAGEQFF; CDR3nt: TGTGCCACCAGCAAAATAGCGGGGGAGCAGTTCTTC
d_gene: TRBD1; v_gene: TRBV2; j_gene: TRBJ2-6; abundance: .; CDR3aa: CASSERVTGGFGANVLTF; CDR3nt: TGTGCCAGCAGTGAACGGGTGACAGGGGGCTTTGGGGCCAACGTCCTGACTTTC
d_gene: TRBD2; v_gene: TRBV6-6; j_gene: TRBJ2-3; abundance: .; CDR3aa: CASAGDTDTQYF; CDR3nt: TGTGCCAGCGCGGGGGACACAGATACGCAGTATTTT
d_gene: .; v_gene: TRBV14; j_gene: TRBJ2-2; abundance: few; CDR3aa: CASSQVKNTGELFF; CDR3nt: TGTGCCAGCAGCCAAGTTAAGAACACCGGGGAGCTGTTTTTT
d_gene: TRBD2; v_gene: TRBV4-1; j_gene: TRBJ2-7; abundance: few; CDR3aa: CASSLTPGLAYEQYF; CDR3nt: TGCGCCAGCAGCCTTACCCCGGGACTAGCTTACGAGCAGTACTTC
d_gene: .; v_gene: TRBV5-6; j_gene: TRBJ2-6; abundance: .; CDR3aa: CASSLFSGANVLTF; CDR3nt: TGTGCCAGCAGCTTGTTCTCTGGGGCCAACGTCCTGACTTTC
d_gene: .; v_gene: TRBV12-5; j_gene: TRBJ1-1; abundance: .; CDR3aa: CASGLGWGTEAFF; CDR3nt: TGTGCTAGTGGTTTGGGCTGGGGAACTGAAGCTTTCTTT
d_gene: .; v_gene: TRBV10-3; j_gene: TRBJ2-3; abundance: .; CDR3aa: CAIRQGRTDTQYF; CDR3nt: TGTGCCATCAGACAGGGAAGGACAGATACGCAGTATTTT
d_gene: TRBD1; v_gene: TRBV5-6; j_gene: TRBJ2-3; abundance: .; CDR3aa: CASSWGTGASTDTQYF; CDR3nt: TGTGCCAGCAGCTGGGGGACAGGGGCGAGCACAGATACGCAGTATTTT
d_gene: .; v_gene: TRBV7-2; j_gene: TRBJ2-7; abundance: .; CDR3aa: CASSLLVRGSYEQYF; CDR3nt: TGTGCCAGCAGCCTGCTGGTCAGGGGTTCCTACGAGCAGTACTTC
d_gene: TRBD1; v_gene: TRBV6-1; j_gene: TRBJ1-2; abundance: .; CDR3aa: CASSEASGGYGYTF; CDR3nt: TGTGCCAGCAGTGAAGCCTCAGGGGGGTATGGCTACACCTTC
d_gene: .; v_gene: TRBV10-2; j_gene: TRBJ1-5; abundance: .; CDR3aa: CASSDRFNQPQHF; CDR3nt: TGCGCCAGCAGCGACAGGTTCAATCAGCCCCAGCATTTT
d_gene: TRBD1; v_gene: TRBV18; j_gene: TRBJ1-3; abundance: .; CDR3aa: CASSPTTGSGNTIYF; CDR3nt: TGTGCCAGCTCACCGACGACAGGGTCTGGAAACACCATATATTTT
d_gene: .; v_gene: TRBV6-5; j_gene: TRBJ1-2; abundance: .; CDR3aa: CASRQSSNYGYTF; CDR3nt: TGTGCCAGCAGACAGTCCTCTAACTATGGCTACACCTTC
d_gene: .; v_gene: TRBV28; j_gene: TRBJ1-4; abundance: few; CDR3aa: CASRPGGREEKLFF; CDR3nt: TGTGCCAGCAGGCCGGGGGGGCGTGAGGAAAAACTGTTTTTT
d_gene: .; v_gene: TRBV11-3; j_gene: TRBJ2-1; abundance: once; CDR3aa: CASSSGPSSYNEQFF; CDR3nt: TGTGCCAGCAGCTCGGGACCGAGCTCCTACAATGAGCAGTTCTTC